This T cell receptor (beta chain) was recorded in a study of radiation and T cells in renal cell carcinoma. Study-level results: No pretreatment tumor biopsies were available for baseline clonotypes.

TCRdb's copy holds only in-frame clones and misses some; the assay was immunoSEQ multiplex PCR. The sample includes 40,000 to 50,000 clones, approximately 80% of them seen just once. The CDR3 covers 13 residues. CDR1 and CDR2 (germline): MNHEY, SVGAGI. Trimming shortened V by 5 bases and J by 5 bases, and 10 bases separated the two germline ends. This sample's time point: baseline pretreatment blood. Treatment denoted: 15 Gy SBRT to primary tumor, nephrectomy 4 weeks later. Clear cell pathology was present in this patient's renal cell carcinoma. Notes on this clone: Its antigen is not known.

This clonotype originated in a woman in her 70s with renal cell carcinoma. The chain carries TRBV6-5 and TRBJ1-5; a possible D gene is TRBD1 (6 bases). The sequences come from blood, collected from a patient whose treatment included radiotherapy and nephrectomy. CDR3 sequence: CASSPQGDQPQHF. Here the CDR3 DNA reads TGTGCCAGCAGTCCACAGGGAGATCAGCCCCAGCATTTT.